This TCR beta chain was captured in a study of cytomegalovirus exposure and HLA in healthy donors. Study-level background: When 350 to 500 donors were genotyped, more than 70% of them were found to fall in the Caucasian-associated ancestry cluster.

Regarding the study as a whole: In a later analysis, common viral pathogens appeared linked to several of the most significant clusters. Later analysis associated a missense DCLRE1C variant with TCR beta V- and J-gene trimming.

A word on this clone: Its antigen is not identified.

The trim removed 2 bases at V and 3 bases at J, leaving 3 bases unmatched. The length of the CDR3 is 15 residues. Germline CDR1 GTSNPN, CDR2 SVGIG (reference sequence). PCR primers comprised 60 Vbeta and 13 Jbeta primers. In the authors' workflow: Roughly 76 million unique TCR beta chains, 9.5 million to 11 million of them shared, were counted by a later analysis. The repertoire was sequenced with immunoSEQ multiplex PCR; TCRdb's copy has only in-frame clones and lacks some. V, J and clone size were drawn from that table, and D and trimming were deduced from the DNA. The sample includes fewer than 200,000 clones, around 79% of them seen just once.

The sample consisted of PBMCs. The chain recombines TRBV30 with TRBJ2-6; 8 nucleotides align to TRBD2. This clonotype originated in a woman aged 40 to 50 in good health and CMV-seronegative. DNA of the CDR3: TGTGCCTGGAGTCCGGGGGGGCGTGGGGCCAACGTCCTGACTTTC. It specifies CAWSPGGRGANVLTF.